Presented here are 27 T cell receptor beta chains from one specimen sequenced in a study of cytomegalovirus exposure and HLA in healthy donors. Profiled with immunoSEQ multiplex PCR; TCRdb holds only in-frame clones, not every one. The data contain approximately 230,000 clones, about 90% of them singletons. What was sequenced was PBMCs. All receptors come from a man younger than 35 in good health and CMV-seropositive.

The rearrangement links TRBV5-1 to TRBJ2-3; 14 bases align to TRBD2. The V gene's germline CDR1 is SGHRS and CDR2 YFSETQ. V was pared by 0 bases and J by 5 bases, with 2 bases of the junction left unmatched. The CDR3 is 16 residues long. CDR3 DNA sequence: TGCGCCAGCAGCTTGGAAGGGACTAGCGGGAGAGATACGCAGTATTTT. Residues: CASSLEGTSGRDTQYF.

The CDR3, as DNA: TGTGCCAGCAGTGCGGGGCTAGCGGGATACAATGAGCAGTTCTTC. It codes for CASSAGLAGYNEQFF. The rearrangement links TRBV2 to TRBJ2-1; 9 bases line up with TRBD2. Germline CDR1 and CDR2: SNHLY and FYNNEI. V shed 4 bases and J 4 bases; nucleotides not matched to a gene: 5. This CDR3 contains 15 residues.

The chain uses TRBV5-6 and TRBJ2-1; D is perhaps TRBD1 (6 bases). The CDR3 runs to 12 residues. V was clipped by 2 bases and J by 7 bases, with 7 bases between them. Germline V lookup: CDR1 SGHDT, CDR2 YYEEEE. CDR3 nucleotides: TGTGCCAGCAGCTTAACAGGGAATGAGCAGTTCTTC. Translating it yields CASSLTGNEQFF.

This clone has only one observation. The chain couples TRBV25-1 to TRBJ1-2; D is uncertain. V was cut by 5 bases and J by 0 bases, with 7 bases left in between. The CDR3 runs 13 residues. The V gene's germline CDR1 is MGHDK and CDR2 SYGVNS. CDR3 nucleotide sequence: TGTGCCAGCAGTCCCCGATCTAACTATGGCTACACCTTC. Encoded protein: CASSPRSNYGYTF.

This chain links TRBV9 with TRBJ2-1; 12 bases are shared with TRBD2. The CDR3 totals 15 residues. J lost 9 bases, V lost 4 bases, and 8 bases had no gene match. Germline values: CDR1 SGDLS, CDR2 YYNGEE. The CDR3 DNA follows: TGTGCCAGCAGCCTTCGACTAGCGGGAGCCTCTGAGCAGTTCTTC. The encoded protein is CASSLRLAGASEQFF.

The chain couples TRBV29-1 to TRBJ2-1; unclear D gene. Trimming left V 6 bases short and J 5 bases short, with 11 bases between. In germline, CDR1 is SQVTM, CDR2 ANQGSEA. CDR3 length: 12 residues. CDR3 DNA sequence: TGCAGCGTCTCCTCTAGGGACAATGAGCAGTTCTTC. It is translated as CSVSSRDNEQFF.

This chain links TRBV18 with TRBJ1-5; the D gene is possibly TRBD1 (5 bases). The ends were cut back, 6 bases at V and 5 bases at J, with 11 bases in the middle. Per the germline V gene, CDR1 is KGHSH and CDR2 is LQKENI. This CDR3 has 13 amino acids. The CDR3 spells CASSPGGDQPQHF. The CDR3 DNA sequence: TGTGCCAGCTCCCCGGGGGGAGATCAGCCCCAGCATTTT.

The chain joins TRBV29-1 to TRBJ2-1, with D tentatively TRBD2 (5 bases). Trimming left V 1 base short and J 9 bases short, with 13 bases between. The CDR3 extends over 13 amino acids. The germline gives CDR1 SQVTM, CDR2 ANQGSEA. Here the CDR3 reads CSVEGGSMLEQFF. The CDR3 DNA is TGCAGCGTTGAAGGAGGGAGTATGCTTGAGCAGTTCTTC.

The chain uses TRBV5-1 and TRBJ2-5; 10 bases line up with TRBD1. The CDR3 is 16 residues long. Germline CDR1 is SGHRS and CDR2 is YFSETQ. V lost 1 base to trimming and J lost 3 bases; unmatched junction nucleotides: 6. The CDR3, as DNA: TGCGCCAGCAGCTTGATGGGACAGGGGCGTAAAGAGACCCAGTACTTC. Protein sequence: CASSLMGQGRKETQYF.

The chain is built from TRBV5-1 and TRBJ1-5; D unresolved. V was shortened by 5 bases and J by 2 bases, with 11 bases between the two germline ends. Germline lookup yields CDR1 SGHRS and CDR2 YFSETQ. This CDR3 has 14 amino acids. The CDR3 DNA is TGCGCCAGCAGAGAGGCCCCCGGCAATCAGCCCCAGCATTTT. Its protein product is CASREAPGNQPQHF.

J is TRBJ2-7 and V is TRBV7-9; a weak D match, TRBD1 (6 bases). This CDR3 region has 13 residues. CDR1 and CDR2 from the germline V gene are SEHNR and FQNEAQ (reference sequence). Trimming left V 5 bases short and J 4 bases short, with 12 bases between. CDR3 protein: CASSQGQFYEQYF. CDR3 DNA sequence: TGTGCCAGCAGCCAGGGACAATTTTACGAGCAGTACTTC.

The J gene is TRBJ1-2, the V gene TRBV30; weak D call: TRBD1 (6 bases). Per the germline V gene, CDR1 is GTSNPN and CDR2 is SVGIG (reference sequence). This CDR3 has 13 amino acids. V was shortened by 5 bases and J by 1 base, with 11 bases between the two germline ends. Here the CDR3 reads CAWDPDSNYGYTF. DNA of the CDR3: TGTGCCTGGGATCCGGACAGTAACTATGGCTACACCTTC.

J is TRBJ2-6 and V is TRBV27; 7 bases match TRBD1. Germline CDR1 and CDR2: MNHEY and SMNVEV (reference sequence). The CDR3 is made up of 16 amino acids. The V segment lost 3 bases and the J segment 0 bases; nucleotides outside the gene matches: 2. CDR3 in amino acids: CASSFRGLSGANVLTF. CDR3 nucleotide sequence: TGTGCCAGCAGTTTTAGGGGGCTCTCTGGGGCCAACGTCCTGACTTTC.

V and J are TRBV14 and TRBJ2-1; D possibly corresponds to TRBD2 (6 bases). Trimming removed 4 bases at V and 9 bases at J, with 10 bases between. The CDR3 totals 12 residues. Germline assignment: CDR1 SGHDN and CDR2 FVKESK. CDR3 nucleotides: TGTGCCAGCAGCCCGGGACTTGCTGAGCAGTTCTTC. Encoded protein: CASSPGLAEQFF.

This chain uses TRBV9 with TRBJ2-2, with TRBD2 matching 11 bases. Germline CDR1 is SGDLS and CDR2 is YYNGEE. The CDR3 sequence is 17 residues long. V trimming: 0 bases; J trimming: 6 bases; junction bases outside the gene matches: 7. CDR3 sequence reads: CASSVGLAGGKAGELFF. CDR3 nucleotide sequence: TGTGCCAGCAGCGTAGGGCTAGCGGGAGGAAAGGCCGGGGAGCTGTTTTTT. Together with reference TRBV9 and TRBJ2-2, the CDR3 gives the full variable domain: DSGVTQTPKHLITATGQRVTLRCSPRSGDLSVYWYQQSLDQGLQFLIQYYNGEERAKGNILERFSAQQFPDLHSELNLSSLELGDSALYFCASSVGLAGGKAGELFFGEGSRLTVL.

The rearrangement links TRBV28 to TRBJ1-1; D is unresolved. The germline CDR1 and CDR2 sequences are MDHEN and SYDVKM. Trimming left V 7 bases short and J 1 base short, with 10 bases between. This CDR3 contains 13 residues. The CDR3 here is CASTINWNTEAFF. DNA of the CDR3: TGTGCCAGCACCATTAATTGGAACACTGAAGCTTTCTTT.

The chain carries TRBV5-1 and TRBJ1-2; the D is unclear. This CDR3 is 16 amino acids long. V was shortened by 4 bases and J by 4 bases, with 20 bases between the two germline ends. In germline, CDR1 is SGHRS, CDR2 YFSETQ. CDR3 loop: CASSPVGTDPSYGYTF. The CDR3 DNA reads as TGCGCCAGCAGCCCAGTAGGTACCGATCCTAGCTATGGCTACACCTTC.

The V call is TRBV15, the J call TRBJ2-5; D assignment may be TRBD1 or TRBD2 (6 bases each). The CDR3 has 13 amino acids. The ends were cut back, 8 bases at V and 2 bases at J, with 12 bases in the middle. Germline CDR1 LNHNV, CDR2 YYDKDF (reference sequence). This CDR3 reads CATEGGRQETQYF. DNA for the CDR3: TGTGCCACCGAAGGGGGGAGACAAGAGACCCAGTACTTC.

The chain joins TRBV7-9 to TRBJ2-3, with TRBD2 matching over 10 bases. V trimming: 2 bases; J trimming: 0 bases; junction bases outside the gene matches: 8. Germline CDR1 and CDR2: SEHNR and FQNEAQ (reference sequence). The CDR3 covers 18 residues. This chain's CDR3 is CASSLSTGTSVSTDTQYF. The CDR3 DNA follows: TGTGCCAGCAGCTTAAGTACCGGGACTAGCGTCAGCACAGATACGCAGTATTTT.

The rearrangement uses TRBV7-6 and TRBJ2-7; D is undetermined. V was pared by 0 bases and J by 2 bases, with 8 bases between. CDR3 length equals 14 residues. Germline V gene sequence: CDR1 SGHVS, CDR2 FNYEAQ. CDR3 DNA: TGTGCCAGCAGCTTAGCTCTATCTACCTACGAGCAGTACTTC. It encodes CASSLALSTYEQYF.

This clone occurred a few times. V is TRBV7-9 and J is TRBJ1-1, with 10 nucleotides matching TRBD1. The CDR3 runs 15 residues. V was clipped by 0 bases and J by 9 bases; unmatched bases: 7. Germline V gene data show CDR1 as SEHNR and CDR2 as FQNEAQ (reference sequence). The CDR3 DNA sequence: TGTGCCAGCAGCTTAGCGGGGGAGACAGGGGGCCAAGCTTTCTTT. The encoded protein is CASSLAGETGGQAFF.

The V call is TRBV7-6, the J call TRBJ2-7; no definite D call. Trimming cost V 4 bases and J 1 base, with 11 bases left between them. This CDR3 has 14 amino acids. Germline CDR1 reads SGHVS; CDR2 reads FNYEAQ. The CDR3: CASSSLDSSYEQYF. CDR3 sequence (DNA): TGTGCCAGCAGCTCGCTAGATTCTTCCTACGAGCAGTACTTC.

The rearrangement joins TRBV5-1 to TRBJ1-4; possibly TRBD1 for D (6 bases). V was clipped by 2 bases and J by 5 bases, with 10 bases between them. The CDR3 length is 14 residues. The germline CDR1 and CDR2 sequences are SGHRS and YFSETQ. CDR3 nucleotides: TGCGCCAGCAGCTTACTTGGACAGAATGAAAAACTGTTTTTT. This gives the protein CASSLLGQNEKLFF.

The rearrangement joins TRBV25-1 to TRBJ1-1; D not resolved. CDR1 is MGHDK, CDR2 SYGVNS, per germline. Deletions cut 4 bases from V and 1 base from J, with 10 bases between. The CDR3 loop spans 14 amino acids. CDR3 DNA: TGTGCCAGCAGTGGGGCGTTGGCGAACACTGAAGCTTTCTTT. Amino acids: CASSGALANTEAFF.

The V gene is TRBV5-6, the J gene TRBJ2-1; 9 bases agree with TRBD1. The germline V gene has CDR1 SGHDT and CDR2 YYEEEE. The CDR3 runs to 19 residues. J lost 0 bases, V lost 6 bases, and 16 bases had no gene match. The CDR3 DNA reads TGTGCCAGCAATCAGACGGACAGGGGTCGGGGCCGCTCCTACAATGAGCAGTTCTTC. It translates to CASNQTDRGRGRSYNEQFF.

Of note for this clone: One end of the junction fails to match germline, which may point to a read error. The chain employs TRBV28 and TRBJ1-2; 9 bases fit TRBD1. The CDR3 is 14 amino acids. Germline assignment: CDR1 MDHEN and CDR2 SYDVKM. Here the CDR3 reads CASSLPYGQGNYSF. The CDR3 region has the DNA TGTGCAAGCAGTTTACCGTATGGACAGGGGAACTACAGCTTC.

This clone was observed a few times. CDR3 DNA: TGTGCCAGCAGTTTAAGCAGGTTCGAGCAGTACTTC. This codes for CASSLSRFEQYF. V and J are TRBV28 and TRBJ2-7; D gene unclear. This CDR3 is built from 12 residues. V was clipped by 2 bases and J by 6 bases, with 8 bases between them. Germline CDR1 and CDR2: MDHEN and SYDVKM.